This is a list of T cell receptor beta chains from one sample in a study of neoadjuvant anti-PD-1 for oral cavity cancer. Produced via immunoSEQ multiplex PCR; TCRdb's table is partial and in-frame only. The repertoire includes approximately 15,000 clones, approximately 72% of them detected once, and less than 3% sits in the top ten. This specimen was PBMCs, taken after nivolumab (anti-PD-1) treatment. These receptors came from a person between 40 and 79 years old with oral cavity squamous cell carcinoma. Each CDR3 is given with its conserved first and last residue. A D gene is named only where the DNA matches it firmly. Only some rows state a clone size, as once, few, many or a class for expanded clones.

TRBV5-1,16,.,TRBJ1-1,.,TGCGCCAGCAGCTTGGTTCTTTCTGGGGTGAACACTGAAGCTTTCTTT,CASSLVLSGVNTEAFF
TRBV9,16,.,TRBJ2-2,.,TGTGCCAGCAGCGCGGTTAGCGGCGCGAACACCGGGGAGCTGTTTTTT,CASSAVSGANTGELFF
TRBV11-1,14,.,TRBJ1-1,.,TGTGCCAGCAGCAAATCCGGATTGAACACTGAAGCTTTCTTT,CASSKSGLNTEAFF
TRBV10-2,13,.,TRBJ2-7,.,TGCGCCAGCAGTGAGCAGCGGCCCTACGAGCAGTACTTC,CASSEQRPYEQYF
TRBV5-1,15,.,TRBJ2-2,.,TGCGCCAGCAGCCCCGGACAGCAGAACACCGGGGAGCTGTTTTTT,CASSPGQQNTGELFF
TRBV10-3,11,.,TRBJ2-1,.,TGTGCCATCAGCCAGGGGAATGAGCAGTTCTTC,CAISQGNEQFF
TRBV10-3,16,.,TRBJ2-7,.,TGTGCCATCAGTGAGTCTCCTCTAGAGTCGGGGTACGAGCAGTACTTC,CAISESPLESGYEQYF
TRBV5-6,16,TRBD2,TRBJ2-5,.,TGTGCCAGCAGCTTGGATTTAGCGGGAGGCGGTGAGACCCAGTACTTC,CASSLDLAGGGETQYF
TRBV15,13,.,TRBJ1-2,.,TGTGCCACCAGCAGGAGGACAGACTTTGGCTACACCTTC,CATSRRTDFGYTF
TRBV30,14,.,TRBJ1-1,.,TGTGCCTGGAGTGGGGCCCCCGTGAACACTGAAGCTTTCTTT,CAWSGAPVNTEAFF
TRBV10-3,12,.,TRBJ1-1,.,TGTGCCATCAGTGAGCGGGCAAATGAAGCTTTCTTT,CAISERANEAFF
TRBV28,15,.,TRBJ1-5,.,TGTGCCAGCAATCTTCCGGGAGGTACGGATCAGCCCCAGCATTTT,CASNLPGGTDQPQHF
TRBV30,16,.,TRBJ1-1,.,TGTGCCTGGAGTTTTCTGGGGGCAAAATGGGACACTGAAGCTTTCTTT,CAWSFLGAKWDTEAFF
TRBV5-5,14,.,TRBJ1-1,.,TGTGCCAGCAGCGGCCTGGTTGAGGGCACTGAAGCTTTCTTT,CASSGLVEGTEAFF
TRBV10-3,14,TRBD1,TRBJ1-2,.,TGTGCCATCAGTCGACAGGGCTTAGGGGGAGGCTACACCTTC,CAISRQGLGGGYTF
TRBV5-6,14,.,TRBJ2-7,once,TGTGCCAGCAGCCCCGGCGGGTCCCCCTACGAGCAGTACTTC,CASSPGGSPYEQYF
TRBV7-3,15,TRBD2,TRBJ2-3,.,TGTGCCAGCAGCTGGATAGCGGGAGGTGTAGATACGCAGTATTTT,CASSWIAGGVDTQYF
TRBV7-9,14,TRBD2,TRBJ2-1,.,TGTGCCAGCAGCTTAGGAGCGGGAGGCAATGAGCAGTTCTTC,CASSLGAGGNEQFF
TRBV6-1,14,TRBD2,TRBJ2-5,.,TGTGCCAGCAGTGGAGCGGGAGTGTGGGAGACCCAGTACTTC,CASSGAGVWETQYF
TRBV28,15,.,TRBJ2-7,.,TGTGCCAGCAGTTTATGGGGCGCCCACTCCTACGAGCAGTACTTC,CASSLWGAHSYEQYF
TRBV10-3,14,TRBD2,TRBJ2-7,.,TGTGCCATCAGTCCTAGCGGGACCTCCTACGAGCAGTACTTC,CAISPSGTSYEQYF
TRBV27,18,TRBD2,TRBJ2-2,.,TGTGCCAGCAGTCCATTGACTAGCGGGAGGGATTCGACCGGGGAGCTGTTTTTT,CASSPLTSGRDSTGELFF
TRBV4-1,16,.,TRBJ1-1,.,TGCGCCAGCAGCCAAGGCAGGGTCTTAGGGAACACTGAAGCTTTCTTT,CASSQGRVLGNTEAFF
TRBV11-3,15,TRBD1,TRBJ2-2,.,TGTGCCAGCAGCTTGGACAGGGGAGGAGCCGGGGAGCTGTTTTTT,CASSLDRGGAGELFF
TRBV6-5,14,TRBD1,TRBJ1-5,.,TGTGCCAGCAGTTACTCCGGGACAGGTGGGGCCCAGCATTTT,CASSYSGTGGAQHF
TRBV30,13,TRBD1,TRBJ2-7,.,TGTGCCTGGAGCTGGGGACAGTTCTACGAGCAGTACTTC,CAWSWGQFYEQYF